These T cell receptor beta chains were read from a single sample in a study of T cell responses to AZD1222 COVID-19 vaccine. Sequencing was performed with immunoSEQ multiplex PCR; in TCRdb, only in-frame clones are kept and a portion is missing. Of 100,000 to 150,000 clones listed, roughly 92% were seen once; the top ten hold 0.85% to 1.3%. The material sequenced was peripheral blood, taken 28 days after the second AZD1222 dose. The receptors stem from an adult who received the AZD1222 COVID-19 vaccine. Each CDR3 is given with its conserved first and last residue. The order of the fields is V gene, D gene, clone size, J gene, CDR3 DNA, CDR3 protein. D genes are given only for firm matches. Only part of the rows carry a size: once, few, many, or a class if the clone is expanded.

v_gene: TRBV11-2; d_gene: -; abundance: -; j_gene: TRBJ1-6; CDR3nt: TGTGCCAGCAGCCGGACACAGGATTCACCCCTCCACTTT; CDR3aa: CASSRTQDSPLHF
v_gene: TRBV18; d_gene: TRBD2; abundance: -; j_gene: TRBJ2-1; CDR3nt: TGTGCCAGCTCAGCTAGCGGGGCCTCCTACAATGAGCAGTTCTTC; CDR3aa: CASSASGASYNEQFF
v_gene: TRBV24-1; d_gene: TRBD1; abundance: -; j_gene: TRBJ1-2; CDR3nt: TGTGCCACCAGTGAAACCCGAGGATCACAGGGGAGGTATGGCTACACCTTC; CDR3aa: CATSETRGSQGRYGYTF
v_gene: TRBV28; d_gene: -; abundance: -; j_gene: TRBJ2-7; CDR3nt: TGTGCCGCCGCCGGGACATACTCCTACGAGCAGTACTTC; CDR3aa: CAAAGTYSYEQYF
v_gene: TRBV7-8; d_gene: -; abundance: -; j_gene: TRBJ1-5; CDR3nt: TGTGCCAGCAGCTTAGGACCCCCTCTCAATCAGCCCCAGCATTTT; CDR3aa: CASSLGPPLNQPQHF
v_gene: TRBV29-1; d_gene: -; abundance: once; j_gene: TRBJ1-1; CDR3nt: TGCAGCGTTGAAGGACAGTTTTCGACTGAAGCTTTCTTT; CDR3aa: CSVEGQFSTEAFF
v_gene: TRBV30; d_gene: -; abundance: -; j_gene: TRBJ1-2; CDR3nt: TGTGCCTGGACGCAGTCTGCTGCGTTTTATGGCTACACCTTC; CDR3aa: CAWTQSAAFYGYTF
v_gene: TRBV6-6; d_gene: -; abundance: -; j_gene: TRBJ2-4; CDR3nt: TGTGCCAGCTGTGGCCTAGCCAAAAACATTCAGTACTTC; CDR3aa: CASCGLAKNIQYF
v_gene: TRBV7-9; d_gene: -; abundance: -; j_gene: TRBJ1-2; CDR3nt: TGTGCCAGCAGCTCTCAGGGGTTTAATGGCTACACCTTC; CDR3aa: CASSSQGFNGYTF
v_gene: TRBV5-1; d_gene: -; abundance: -; j_gene: TRBJ2-1; CDR3nt: TGCGCCAGCAGCTCTGGAGGGCCTCGGGATGAGCAGTTCTTC; CDR3aa: CASSSGGPRDEQFF
v_gene: TRBV2; d_gene: TRBD1; abundance: -; j_gene: TRBJ2-1; CDR3nt: TGTGCCAGCAGTTGGACAGGCGACAATGAGCAGTTCTTC; CDR3aa: CASSWTGDNEQFF
v_gene: TRBV21-1; d_gene: -; abundance: -; j_gene: TRBJ2-2; CDR3nt: TGTGCCAGCAGCAAAAGCCCAGGACTAGAGCGCGGGGAGCTGTTTTTT; CDR3aa: CASSKSPGLERGELFF
v_gene: TRBV6-6; d_gene: TRBD1; abundance: -; j_gene: TRBJ2-3; CDR3nt: TGTGCCAGCTCCCGGGACAGGGGATATACGCAGTATTTT; CDR3aa: CASSRDRGYTQYF
v_gene: TRBV6-2/TRBV6-3; d_gene: -; abundance: -; j_gene: TRBJ1-5; CDR3nt: TGTGCCAGCAGTTACCAACGTAGGGGGGGGCAGGATCAGCCCCAGCATTTT; CDR3aa: CASSYQRRGGQDQPQHF
v_gene: TRBV7-2; d_gene: -; abundance: -; j_gene: TRBJ1-1; CDR3nt: TGTGCCAGCAGCCTGCGGACGGGGTACATGAACACTGAAGCTTTCTTT; CDR3aa: CASSLRTGYMNTEAFF
v_gene: TRBV11-3; d_gene: -; abundance: -; j_gene: TRBJ2-7; CDR3nt: TGTGCCAGCAGCTTAAGTGGGCAGTCCTACGAGCAGTACTTC; CDR3aa: CASSLSGQSYEQYF
v_gene: TRBV7-2; d_gene: -; abundance: -; j_gene: TRBJ1-2; CDR3nt: TGTGCCAGCAGCCCTCGGGACACAGGGACTTATGGCTACACCTTC; CDR3aa: CASSPRDTGTYGYTF
v_gene: TRBV21-1; d_gene: -; abundance: -; j_gene: TRBJ2-5; CDR3nt: TGTGCCAGCCATTGGGACGGGGAGACCCAGTACTTC; CDR3aa: CASHWDGETQYF
v_gene: TRBV29-1; d_gene: TRBD2; abundance: -; j_gene: TRBJ2-1; CDR3nt: TGCAGCGGACGAGTCGGGCGGGAGAGCTCCTACAATGAGCAGTTCTTC; CDR3aa: CSGRVGRESSYNEQFF
v_gene: TRBV6-5; d_gene: TRBD2; abundance: -; j_gene: TRBJ2-3; CDR3nt: TGTGCCGGTCGGACTAGCGGGAGGGCGGGGGATACGCAGTATTTT; CDR3aa: CAGRTSGRAGDTQYF
v_gene: TRBV12-3/TRBV12-4; d_gene: -; abundance: once; j_gene: TRBJ2-7; CDR3nt: TGTGCCAGCAGTTTAAGAGGGAAGTACGAGCAGTACTTC; CDR3aa: CASSLRGKYEQYF
v_gene: TRBV5-8; d_gene: -; abundance: -; j_gene: TRBJ1-5; CDR3nt: TGTGCCAGCAGCTTGGCCGGGGTCCGCAATCAGCCCCAGCATTTT; CDR3aa: CASSLAGVRNQPQHF
v_gene: TRBV6-2/TRBV6-3; d_gene: TRBD1; abundance: -; j_gene: TRBJ2-7; CDR3nt: TGTGCCAGCAGTTCGGGGACAGGGTTCTCCTACGAGCAGTACTTC; CDR3aa: CASSSGTGFSYEQYF
v_gene: TRBV10-2; d_gene: -; abundance: -; j_gene: TRBJ1-2; CDR3nt: TGCGCCAGCAGTCAGGGGAACTATGGCTACACCTTC; CDR3aa: CASSQGNYGYTF
v_gene: TRBV28; d_gene: -; abundance: -; j_gene: TRBJ1-4; CDR3nt: TGTGCCAGCAGTGGCAGTCACCGGGGCCATGAAAAACTGTTTTTT; CDR3aa: CASSGSHRGHEKLFF
v_gene: TRBV6-2/TRBV6-3; d_gene: -; abundance: once; j_gene: TRBJ2-3; CDR3nt: TGTGCCAGCAGCCTCCTAGTGCGCACAGATACGCAGTATTTT; CDR3aa: CASSLLVRTDTQYF